These 10 T cell receptor beta chains share one sample of origin, sequenced in a study of blood T cell repertoires in COVID-19. The method was immunoSEQ multiplex PCR; TCRdb's version includes in-frame clones alone and lacks a portion of them. The sample lists approximately 140,000 clones, around 88% occurring once. The specimen was peripheral blood. These receptors all come from a woman aged 55 to 70 with acute or convalescent COVID-19.

V and J are TRBV30 and TRBJ1-1; perhaps TRBD1 as D (6 bases). The CDR3 loop spans 11 amino acids. CDR1 is GTSNPN, CDR2 SVGIG, per germline (reference sequence). Trimming shortened V by 5 bases and J by 8 bases, and 12 bases separated the two germline ends. The DNA of the CDR3 is TGTGCCTGGTCGCGGGGGGCCGAAGCTTTCTTT. The encoded protein is CAWSRGAEAFF.

The V and J genes are TRBV28 and TRBJ1-2; perhaps TRBD1 as D (5 bases). CDR3 length equals 15 residues. Per the germline V gene, CDR1 is MDHEN and CDR2 is SYDVKM. V dropped 5 bases and J dropped 5 bases, with 18 bases sitting between them. The CDR3 is CASSLAPGVGYGYTF. CDR3 in DNA: TGTGCCAGCAGTCTGGCCCCGGGGGTGGGGTATGGCTACACCTTC.

The chain links TRBV9 to TRBJ2-7; D is ambiguous. Germline lookup yields CDR1 SGDLS and CDR2 YYNGEE. V lost 0 bases to trimming and J lost 5 bases, with 9 bases between them. CDR3 length equals 13 residues. For the CDR3, the DNA is TGTGCCAGCAGCGTAGGTCTCCTAAACGAGCAGTACTTC. Its protein product is CASSVGLLNEQYF.

The count of this clone is one. The chain is built from TRBV6-5 and TRBJ2-5; 9 nucleotides agree with TRBD2. V shed 8 bases and J 3 bases; nucleotides not matched to a gene: 7. Germline V CDR1 and CDR2: MNHEY, SVGAGI. This CDR3 has 14 amino acids. CDR3 in amino acids: CASEAGGAKETQYF. CDR3 DNA sequence: TGTGCCAGCGAGGCGGGGGGGGCCAAAGAGACCCAGTACTTC.

The chain carries TRBV4-2 and TRBJ1-1, with no clear D. The V gene's germline CDR1 is LGHNA and CDR2 YNFKEQ. CDR3 size: 16 residues. Trimming stripped 4 bases from V and 1 base from J, with 16 bases between. CDR3 amino acids: CASSPEIGLGNTEAFF. CDR3 in DNA: TGTGCCAGCAGCCCAGAAATTGGACTGGGGAACACTGAAGCTTTCTTT.

The gene calls are TRBV11-2 and TRBJ1-3; 7 bases agree with TRBD1. The V gene's germline CDR1 is SGHAT and CDR2 FQNNGV. This CDR3 spans 14 amino acids. V lost 5 bases to trimming and J lost 4 bases; unmatched junction nucleotides: 5. The CDR3 DNA is TGTGCCAGCAGCAGCACAGGGGCAGGAAACACCATATATTTT. Translating it yields CASSSTGAGNTIYF.

The chain employs TRBV10-3 and TRBJ1-6; TRBD1 might be the D (5 bases). This CDR3 is 17 amino acids long. The germline V gene has CDR1 ENHRY and CDR2 SYGVKD. V shed 0 bases and J shed 7 bases, with 16 bases lying between them. CDR3 bases: TGTGCCATCAGTGAGTCGTTCATAGGGGAAAGAAATTCACCCCTCCACTTT. It codes for CAISESFIGERNSPLHF.

The CDR3 sequence is CAWSVGQGYSGYTF. The CDR3 DNA is TGTGCCTGGAGTGTGGGGCAGGGGTATTCAGGCTACACCTTC. This chain links TRBV30 with TRBJ1-2, with a possible D match to TRBD1 (6 bases). CDR1 and CDR2 from the germline V gene are GTSNPN and SVGIG (reference sequence). Trimming removed 0 bases from V and 8 bases from J, with 16 bases in between. The CDR3 has 14 residues. Together with reference TRBV30 and TRBJ1-2, the CDR3 gives the full variable domain: SQTIHQWPATLVQPVGSPLSLECTVEGTSNPNLYWYRQAAGRGLQLLFYSVGIGQISSEVPQNLSASRPQDRQFILSSKKLLLSDSGFYLCAWSVGQGYSGYTFGSGTRLTVV.

In the case of this clone: The sample holds other DNA sequences that translate to the same CDR3. The chain recombines TRBV2 with TRBJ1-5; D is unclear. V gave up 6 bases and J gave up 0 bases, with 9 bases separating them. Germline CDR1 reads SNHLY; CDR2 reads FYNNEI. The CDR3 is made up of 14 amino acids. The CDR3 loop is CASSAQYSNQPQHF. In DNA, the CDR3 is TGTGCCAGCAGCGCCCAGTATAGCAATCAGCCCCAGCATTTT. The complete variable domain, with remaining parts taken from reference TRBV2 and TRBJ1-5, reads EPEVTQTPSHQVTQMGQEVILRCVPISNHLYFYWYRQILGQKVEFLVSFYNNEISEKSEIFDDQFSVERPDGSNFTLKIRSTKLEDSAMYFCASSAQYSNQPQHFGDGTRLSIL.

The rearrangement links TRBV4-3 to TRBJ1-6; a possible D gene is TRBD1 (5 bases). The CDR3 is made up of 18 amino acids. V was cut by 0 bases and J by 0 bases, with 12 bases left in between. The germline V gene has CDR1 LGHNA and CDR2 YSLEER. CDR3 sequence (DNA): TGCGCCAGCAGCCAAGAGGGGGGTCCGAGCTCCTATAATTCACCCCTCCACTTT. Translated: CASSQEGGPSSYNSPLHF.